The entry below gives a single T cell receptor (beta chain) sequence along with its context. What it binds is not known. The treatment is: 15 to 20 received Ad26.COV2.S at low or high dose, single or two shots; 5 received placebo; per-sample allocation not given. Following the first vaccine or placebo injection, samples were taken on day 63. These data are taken from a study of Ad26.COV2.S vaccination and SARS-CoV-2 variants. Study information: The vaccine Ad26.COV2.S was put into the muscle once, or twice with 56 days between. Findings and limits, study-wide: Total responses of T cells may have been underestimated by the analyses of TCR breadth and depth.

Assay: immunoSEQ multiplex PCR; the TCRdb copy retains only in-frame clones and omits some. In the table there are around 270,000 clones, around nine tenths of which are singletons. The sample was peripheral blood, taken in a trial of Ad26.COV2.S vaccine versus placebo. This clonotype originated in a person aged 18-60 years who received the Ad26.COV2.S COVID-19 vaccine or a placebo.

The chain's CDR3 is CASAVRGAGELFF. CDR3 DNA sequence: TGCGCCAGCGCCGTTCGGGGGGCCGGGGAGCTGTTTTTT. V is TRBV5-1 and J is TRBJ2-2, with 7 bases fitting TRBD2. V dropped 7 bases and J dropped 6; count of bases not matched to a gene: 6. This CDR3 region has 13 residues. Germline V CDR1 and CDR2: SGHRS, YFSETQ.